These T cell receptor beta chains were read from a single sample in a study of blood T cell repertoires in COVID-19. TCRdb's copy holds only in-frame clones and misses some; the assay was immunoSEQ multiplex PCR. The sample holds about 350,000 clones; more than 70% are singletons and the top ten take 3% to 4.5%. The specimen was peripheral blood. These receptors were taken from an older woman with COVID-19, enrolled during active disease. Each CDR3 is given with its conserved first and last residue. The order of the fields is V gene, J gene, D gene, clone size, CDR3 DNA, CDR3 protein. D genes are given only for firm matches. Clone size is not always given. Where it is, it says once, few, many or a class for expanded clones.

V gene: TRBV4-1; J gene: TRBJ1-5; D gene: TRBD1; clone size: .; CDR3 DNA: TGCGCCAGCAGCCACCTCTGGGGGACAGGGGGTCAGCCCCAGCATTTT; CDR3 protein: CASSHLWGTGGQPQHF
V gene: TRBV29-1; J gene: TRBJ1-2; D gene: TRBD1; clone size: .; CDR3 DNA: TGCAGCGTTCAGGACAGGGCTGCCCCCTTTTATGGCTACACCTTC; CDR3 protein: CSVQDRAAPFYGYTF
V gene: TRBV5-4; J gene: TRBJ2-5; D gene: .; clone size: .; CDR3 DNA: TGTGCCAGCAGCTTGGCCGGTGGAGGAGCTGGCCCGATTTTGGGAACCCAGTACTTC; CDR3 protein: CASSLAGGGAGPILGTQYF
V gene: TRBV27; J gene: TRBJ1-1; D gene: .; clone size: .; CDR3 DNA: TGTGCCAGCAGTCCCCTCCCAGGGAACACTGAAGCTTTCTTT; CDR3 protein: CASSPLPGNTEAFF
V gene: TRBV3-1/TRBV3-2; J gene: TRBJ1-1; D gene: .; clone size: .; CDR3 DNA: TGTGCCAGCAGCCCCACAGGAGCCTCTGAAGCTTTCTTT; CDR3 protein: CASSPTGASEAFF
V gene: TRBV10-3; J gene: TRBJ1-5; D gene: .; clone size: once; CDR3 DNA: TGTGCCATCAGTGACTCCGGGAATCAGCCCCAGCATTTT; CDR3 protein: CAISDSGNQPQHF
V gene: TRBV6-5; J gene: TRBJ2-3; D gene: TRBD2; clone size: .; CDR3 DNA: TGTGCCAGCAGTAGCGGGGGGGCCCCAGATACGCAGTATTTT; CDR3 protein: CASSSGGAPDTQYF
V gene: TRBV24-1; J gene: TRBJ2-2; D gene: TRBD1; clone size: .; CDR3 DNA: TGTGCCACCAGTGATACTACCGGGACAGGGAGGACCGGGGAGCTGTTTTTT; CDR3 protein: CATSDTTGTGRTGELFF
V gene: TRBV9; J gene: TRBJ2-7; D gene: TRBD1; clone size: few; CDR3 DNA: TGTGCCAGCAGCGTGGGGACAGGGTGGGACGAGCAGTACTTC; CDR3 protein: CASSVGTGWDEQYF
V gene: TRBV7-7; J gene: TRBJ2-5; D gene: TRBD1; clone size: .; CDR3 DNA: TGTGCCAGCAGCTCCACAGGGGCCGGGGAGACCCAGTACTTC; CDR3 protein: CASSSTGAGETQYF
V gene: TRBV11-1; J gene: TRBJ1-1; D gene: .; clone size: .; CDR3 DNA: TGTGCCAGCAGCCGAGGACAGTTCACTGAAGCTTTCTTT; CDR3 protein: CASSRGQFTEAFF
V gene: TRBV2; J gene: TRBJ1-5; D gene: .; clone size: .; CDR3 DNA: TGTGCCAGCAGTGAAGCAGCAGGGCGCAATCAGCCCCAGCATTTT; CDR3 protein: CASSEAAGRNQPQHF
V gene: TRBV25-1; J gene: TRBJ1-2; D gene: .; clone size: .; CDR3 DNA: TGTGCCAGCAGCGCCGCGGGGGGCTATGGCTACACCTTC; CDR3 protein: CASSAAGGYGYTF
V gene: TRBV3-1/TRBV3-2; J gene: TRBJ2-3; D gene: .; clone size: .; CDR3 DNA: TGTGCCAGCAGCCAGATGGGGGCGATATTAGGTACGCAGTATTTT; CDR3 protein: CASSQMGAILGTQYF
V gene: TRBV30; J gene: TRBJ1-1; D gene: .; clone size: once; CDR3 DNA: TGTGCCTGGAAGCGAGGTAGGATGAACACTGAAGCTTTCTTT; CDR3 protein: CAWKRGRMNTEAFF
V gene: TRBV6-6; J gene: TRBJ1-5; D gene: .; clone size: .; CDR3 DNA: TGTGCCAGCGGAGAGGATCAGCCCCAGCATTTT; CDR3 protein: CASGEDQPQHF
V gene: TRBV5-5; J gene: TRBJ2-3; D gene: TRBD1; clone size: .; CDR3 DNA: TGTGCCAGCAGCTCCGGGACAGGGGTCCCAGATACGCAGTATTTT; CDR3 protein: CASSSGTGVPDTQYF
V gene: TRBV2; J gene: TRBJ2-4; D gene: TRBD1; clone size: .; CDR3 DNA: TGTGCCAGCAGAATGACCGGGACAGGGAAAAACATTCAGTACTTC; CDR3 protein: CASRMTGTGKNIQYF
V gene: TRBV19; J gene: TRBJ1-4; D gene: TRBD1; clone size: once; CDR3 DNA: TGTGCCAGTACCTTTGGGACAGAGGTGGGAGAAAAACTGTTTTTT; CDR3 protein: CASTFGTEVGEKLFF
V gene: TRBV5-1; J gene: TRBJ2-5; D gene: TRBD1; clone size: .; CDR3 DNA: TGCGCCAGCAGCTTGGCGGGACAGGGGGCGAAAGAGACCCAGTACTTC; CDR3 protein: CASSLAGQGAKETQYF
V gene: TRBV12-5; J gene: TRBJ2-7; D gene: .; clone size: .; CDR3 DNA: TGTGCTAGTGGTTTTTCTCCCCCCGTTGTTCGCGGGGAGTCCTACGAGCAGTACTTC; CDR3 protein: CASGFSPPVVRGESYEQYF
V gene: TRBV11-2; J gene: TRBJ1-2; D gene: TRBD1; clone size: .; CDR3 DNA: TGTGCCAGCAGCTCCCCCCCCGACAGGGACTACACCTTC; CDR3 protein: CASSSPPDRDYTF
V gene: TRBV7-9; J gene: TRBJ1-5; D gene: .; clone size: .; CDR3 DNA: TGTGCCAGCAGTTCCCAGGGTTCTCGGCCCCAGCATTTT; CDR3 protein: CASSSQGSRPQHF
V gene: TRBV2; J gene: TRBJ1-2; D gene: TRBD1; clone size: once; CDR3 DNA: TGTGCCACCCGTCGACAGGGGCCCTATGGCTACACCTTC; CDR3 protein: CATRRQGPYGYTF